This entry is about one T cell receptor beta chain. Its antigen is unknown. The sample comes from a study of cytomegalovirus exposure and HLA in healthy donors. General study points: Most TCR beta V segments were productive about 90% or about 30% of the time in an earlier analysis. Clonal expansion, a later analysis showed, was greater in HLA-associated TCR beta chains than in equally common others. Serostatus for CMV was the only available immune exposure information. Presence/absence analyses assumed roughly uniform sequencing depth across donors.

The CDR3 totals 13 residues. Germline assignment: CDR1 SQVTM and CDR2 ANQGSEA. V was clipped by 6 bases and J by 5 bases, with 17 bases between them. Primers included in the PCR were 60 Vbeta and 13 Jbeta primers. TCRdb's table, derived via immunoSEQ multiplex PCR, lists solely in-frame clones and lacks some. The table shows over 150,000 clones, with 80% to 90% occurring only once. This TCR was sampled from a woman under 40 in good health and CMV-seropositive. Sequenced sample: PBMCs. The chain joins TRBV29-1 to TRBJ2-7; tentative D call: TRBD1 (5 bases). CDR3 region: CSVQGWVGDEQYF. DNA for the CDR3: TGCAGCGTGCAGGGTTGGGTAGGTGACGAGCAGTACTTC.